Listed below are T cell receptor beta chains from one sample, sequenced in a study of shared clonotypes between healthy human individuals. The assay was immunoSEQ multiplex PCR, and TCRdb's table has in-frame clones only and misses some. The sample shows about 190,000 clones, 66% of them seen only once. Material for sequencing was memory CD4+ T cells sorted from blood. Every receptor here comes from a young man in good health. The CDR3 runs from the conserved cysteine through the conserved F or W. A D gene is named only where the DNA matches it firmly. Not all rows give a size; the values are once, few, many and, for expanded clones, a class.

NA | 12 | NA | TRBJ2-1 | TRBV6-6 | CASSYVENEQFF | TGTGCCAGCAGTTATGTGGAGAATGAGCAGTTCTTC
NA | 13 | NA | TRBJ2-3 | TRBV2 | CASSDDRPDTQYF | TGTGCCAGCAGTGACGACAGGCCAGATACGCAGTATTTT
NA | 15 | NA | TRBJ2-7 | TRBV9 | CASSVGRGNSYEQYF | TGTGCCAGCAGCGTAGGGAGAGGAAACTCCTACGAGCAGTACTTC
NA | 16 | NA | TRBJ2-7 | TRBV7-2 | CASSLNEWGPTYEQYF | TGTGCCAGCAGCCTCAACGAGTGGGGGCCTACCTACGAGCAGTACTTC
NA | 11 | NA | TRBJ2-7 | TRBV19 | CASSQYHEQYF | TGTGCCAGTAGTCAGTACCACGAGCAGTACTTC
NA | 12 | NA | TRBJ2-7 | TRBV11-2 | CASRPGAYEQYF | TGTGCCAGCAGGCCGGGGGCCTACGAGCAGTACTTC
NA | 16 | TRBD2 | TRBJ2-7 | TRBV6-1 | CASSDLGLAAAYEQYF | TGTGCCAGCAGTGATCTCGGACTAGCGGCCGCCTACGAGCAGTACTTC
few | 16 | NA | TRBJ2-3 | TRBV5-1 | CASSLGTRQGSDTQYF | TGCGCCAGCAGCTTGGGTACTCGGCAGGGTTCAGATACGCAGTATTTT
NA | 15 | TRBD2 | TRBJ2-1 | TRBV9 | CASSARLALYNEQFF | TGTGCCAGCAGCGCCCGACTAGCTCTCTACAATGAGCAGTTCTTC
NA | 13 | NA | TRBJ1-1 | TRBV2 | CARQLGQNTEAFF | TGTGCCAGACAGTTGGGACAGAACACTGAAGCTTTCTTT
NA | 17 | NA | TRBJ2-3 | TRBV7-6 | CASSPPRGGKGTDTQYF | TGTGCCAGCAGCCCCCCCAGGGGGGGAAAAGGCACAGATACGCAGTATTTT
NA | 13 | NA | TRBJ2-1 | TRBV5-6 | CASSHDMTNEQFF | TGTGCCAGCAGCCATGACATGACCAATGAGCAGTTCTTC
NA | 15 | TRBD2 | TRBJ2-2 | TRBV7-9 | CASSRAAGVTGELFF | TGTGCCAGCAGCCGAGCGGCGGGAGTGACCGGGGAGCTGTTTTTT
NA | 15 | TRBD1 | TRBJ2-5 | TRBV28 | CASSSRTGSGETQYF | TGTGCCAGCAGTTCCAGGACAGGGTCGGGGGAGACCCAGTACTTC
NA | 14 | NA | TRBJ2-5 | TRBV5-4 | CASSPSGWWETQYF | TGTGCCAGCAGCCCCTCAGGGTGGTGGGAGACCCAGTACTTC
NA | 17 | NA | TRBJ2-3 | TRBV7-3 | CASSSGGRGGPADTQYF | TGTGCCAGCAGCTCCGGGGGGAGAGGGGGCCCCGCAGATACGCAGTATTTT
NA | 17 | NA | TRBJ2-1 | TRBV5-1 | CASSSLGVPSNYNEQFF | TGCGCCAGCAGCTCGTTAGGGGTTCCCAGCAACTACAATGAGCAGTTCTTC
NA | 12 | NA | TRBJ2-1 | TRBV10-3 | CAISDWGNEQFF | TGTGCCATCAGTGATTGGGGGAATGAGCAGTTCTTC
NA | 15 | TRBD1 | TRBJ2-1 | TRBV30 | CAWSVNRGLDNEQFF | TGTGCCTGGAGTGTAAATAGGGGGCTAGACAATGAGCAGTTCTTC
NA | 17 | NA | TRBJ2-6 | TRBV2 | CASSVRGMSVGANVLTF | TGTGCCAGCAGTGTCAGGGGCATGAGTGTGGGGGCCAACGTCCTGACTTTC
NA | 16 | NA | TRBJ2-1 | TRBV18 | CASSPITSTNGNEQFF | TGTGCCAGCTCACCGATAACTAGCACCAACGGGAATGAGCAGTTCTTC
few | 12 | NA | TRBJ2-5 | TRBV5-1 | CASSFNAETQYF | TGCGCCAGCAGCTTTAACGCGGAGACCCAGTACTTC